These 29 T cell receptor beta chains originate from one sample sequenced in a study of lymphopenia after photon versus proton radiotherapy (dated by TCRdb to between 2018 and 2020). The library came from the immunoSEQ multiplex PCR assay. TCRdb re-hosts the immuneACCESS table, in-frame sequences only. Its copies lack some clones; in the studies checked, an unresolved V gene accounts for under half of them, and the cause for the rest is not known. The table for this sample lists approximately 4,000 clones; around 64% of them were counted only once. The ten biggest clones cover approximately 56% of the sample. Here the sequenced sample was peripheral blood, taken from a patient treated with proton-based radiotherapy. These receptor sequences come from a man older than 75 with esophageal cancer.

The chain has TRBV9 and TRBJ2-5, with D possibly being TRBD2 (6 bases). Looked up from germline, CDR1 is SGDLS and CDR2 is YYNGEE. The CDR3 length is 15 residues. V lost 3 bases to trimming and J lost 5 bases, with 17 bases between them. The chain's CDR3 is CASSAGDWSGETQYF. CDR3 sequence (DNA): TGTGCCAGCAGCGCCGGGGACTGGAGTGGCGAGACCCAGTACTTC. Variable domain in full (rest from reference TRBV9 and TRBJ2-5): DSGVTQTPKHLITATGQRVTLRCSPRSGDLSVYWYQQSLDQGLQFLIQYYNGEERAKGNILERFSAQQFPDLHSELNLSSLELGDSALYFCASSAGDWSGETQYFGPGTRLLVL.

The V gene is TRBV6-6, the J gene TRBJ2-5, with D possibly matching TRBD1 (6 bases). Trimming removed 6 bases from V and 1 base from J, with 15 bases in between. Germline V CDR1 and CDR2: MNHNY, SVGAGI (reference sequence). The CDR3 length is 15 residues. CDR3: CASSKNDRTQETQYF. CDR3 DNA: TGTGCCAGCAGCAAAAACGACAGGACCCAAGAGACCCAGTACTTC.

The V and J genes are TRBV10-1 and TRBJ2-2; maybe TRBD2 (5 bases). Germline lookup yields CDR1 WNHNN and CDR2 SYGVQD (reference sequence). The CDR3 contains 15 residues. The ends were cut back, 6 bases at V and 7 bases at J, with 18 bases in the middle. CDR3 amino acids: CASSHRRFGGGELFF. In DNA, the CDR3 is TGCGCCAGCAGCCACCGGAGGTTTGGTGGCGGGGAGCTGTTTTTT.

The chain carries TRBV12-5 and TRBJ2-7; 7 nucleotides agree with TRBD1. Germline assignment: CDR1 LGHNT and CDR2 FRNRAP. V lost 1 base, J lost 0 bases, and 0 bases stayed unmatched. The CDR3 loop spans 14 amino acids. CDR3 bases: TGTGCTAGTGGTTTGGGGGACAGCTCCTACGAGCAGTACTTC. Protein product: CASGLGDSSYEQYF.

The chain links TRBV19 to TRBJ1-4, with a weak D call TRBD1 (6 bases). Trimming cost V 4 bases and J 7 bases, with 13 bases left between them. CDR1 LNHDA and CDR2 SQIVND come from the germline V gene (reference sequence). This CDR3 region has 14 residues. The CDR3, as DNA: TGTGCCAGTAGTACCCAGGGGACATCTGAAAAACTGTTTTTT. This gives the protein CASSTQGTSEKLFF. Using reference TRBV19 and TRBJ1-4 for the parts outside the CDR3, the full variable domain is DGGITQSPKYLFRKEGQNVTLSCEQNLNHDAMYWYRQDPGQGLRLIYYSQIVNDFQKGDIAEGYSVSREKKESFPLTVTSAQKNPTAFYLCASSTQGTSEKLFFGSGTQLSVL.

The gene calls are TRBV9 and TRBJ2-7; a possible D gene is TRBD1 (6 bases). V was cut by 6 bases and J by 2 bases, with 15 bases left in between. The germline V gene encodes CDR1 SGDLS and CDR2 YYNGEE. The length of the CDR3 is 14 residues. CDR3 nucleotides: TGTGCCAGCAATCGTAGACAGGCCCCCTACGAGCAGTACTTC. Amino acids: CASNRRQAPYEQYF.

The V and J genes are TRBV7-8 and TRBJ2-7; TRBD1 agrees at 11 bases. Germline V gives CDR1 SGHVS, CDR2 FQNEAQ. The V gene end was trimmed by 6 bases and the J gene end by 4 bases; junction bases not matched to a gene: 5. There are 14 residues in the CDR3. CDR3 in amino acids: CASRGTGGTYEQYF. The CDR3 DNA reads TGTGCCAGCAGGGGGACAGGGGGAACTTACGAGCAGTACTTC.

The V call is TRBV7-9, the J call TRBJ2-1; 8 positions match TRBD1. The V gene end was trimmed by 8 bases and the J gene end by 5 bases; junction bases not matched to a gene: 5. CDR1 is SEHNR, CDR2 FQNEAQ, per germline (reference sequence). The CDR3 loop spans 13 amino acids. For the CDR3, the DNA is TGTGCCAGCCTACAGGGGGACGACAATGAGCAGTTCTTC. Protein product: CASLQGDDNEQFF. The variable domain in full, with the rest retrieved from reference TRBV7-9 and TRBJ2-1, is DTGVSQNPRHKITKRGQNVTFRCDPISEHNRLYWYRQTLGQGPEFLTYFQNEAQLEKSRLLSDRFSAERPKGSFSTLEIQRTEQGDSAMYLCASLQGDDNEQFFGPGTRLTVL.

This clone was detected only a few times. This chain uses TRBV7-6 with TRBJ1-1; the match to TRBD1 covers 8 bases. J lost 3 bases, V lost 3 bases, and 9 bases had no gene match. The CDR3 totals 16 residues. Looked up from germline, CDR1 is SGHVS and CDR2 is FNYEAQ. Here the CDR3 DNA reads TGTGCCAGCAGCTTCTCCGGGACAGGAGCGGACACTGAAGCTTTCTTT. This codes for CASSFSGTGADTEAFF.

The chain joins TRBV30 to TRBJ2-2; 8 bases are shared with TRBD1. The junction had 10 bases not matched to a gene; V was cut back by 4 bases and J by 6 bases. The CDR3 contains 15 residues. The germline gives CDR1 GTSNPN, CDR2 SVGIG (reference sequence). In DNA form, the CDR3 reads TGTGCCTGGAACGGACAGGGCGGAAGGGCCGGGGAGCTGTTTTTT. This gives the protein CAWNGQGGRAGELFF.

In the case of this clone: A read error is possible here, since a much larger clone lies one base away. Here the CDR3 DNA reads TGTGCCAGCAGCTTAAAATCAGAGATCAATGAGCAGTTCTTC. This translates into CASSLKSEINEQFF. The chain employs TRBV7-3 and TRBJ2-1; D is unclear. The ends were cut back, 1 base at V and 6 bases at J, with 10 bases in the middle. The CDR3 extends over 14 amino acids. Germline values: CDR1 SGHTA, CDR2 FQGTGA.

V gene TRBV10-3 combines with J gene TRBJ2-5; tentative D call: TRBD1 (6 bases). Germline lookup yields CDR1 ENHRY and CDR2 SYGVKD. Between the trimmed V and J ends, which lost 5 bases and 5 bases, there was a span of 18 bases. The CDR3 is made up of 15 amino acids. The CDR3 region is CAISSGSGDGETQYF. CDR3 nucleotides: TGTGCCATCAGTTCCGGGTCAGGGGATGGTGAGACCCAGTACTTC.

This chain connects TRBV7-2 to TRBJ1-2; 11 bases agree with TRBD1. V lost 0 bases to trimming and J lost 4 bases; unmatched junction nucleotides: 4. This CDR3 has 16 residues. CDR1 is SGHTA and CDR2 is FQGNSA in the germline V gene. CDR3 sequence: CASSLAGTGGGYGYTF. CDR3 nucleotide sequence: TGTGCCAGCAGCTTAGCGGGGACAGGGGGTGGCTATGGCTACACCTTC.

This rearrangement joins TRBV2 to TRBJ2-7, with TRBD2 identical over 8 bases. Germline trimming cut 1 base from V and 3 bases from J; bases unmatched to any gene: 8. CDR1 is SNHLY and CDR2 is FYNNEI in the germline V gene. The CDR3 length is 16 residues. The CDR3 loop reads CASSEGGSGSYYEQYF. As DNA, the CDR3 is TGTGCCAGCAGTGAAGGAGGGAGCGGGAGTTACTACGAGCAGTACTTC. Variable domain in full (rest from reference TRBV2 and TRBJ2-7): EPEVTQTPSHQVTQMGQEVILRCVPISNHLYFYWYRQILGQKVEFLVSFYNNEISEKSEIFDDQFSVERPDGSNFTLKIRSTKLEDSAMYFCASSEGGSGSYYEQYFGPGTRLTVT.

This chain uses TRBV30 with TRBJ1-3, with 8 bases that match TRBD1. Trimming cost V 6 bases and J 0 bases; bases outside gene matches: 7. Germline CDR1 reads GTSNPN; CDR2 reads SVGIG (reference sequence). The length of the CDR3 is 15 residues. Here the CDR3 reads CACTTGAYSGNTIYF. The CDR3 DNA is TGTGCCTGCACGACAGGGGCCTACTCTGGAAACACCATATATTTT.

The gene calls are TRBV11-3 and TRBJ2-2; TRBD2 matches at 11 bases. This CDR3 contains 17 residues. Unmatched junction bases numbered 12, after V lost 6 bases and J lost 6 bases. Per the germline V gene, CDR1 is SGHNT and CDR2 is YENEEA. The CDR3 loop is CASRIRRSGGAAGELFF. CDR3 nucleotides: TGTGCCAGCAGGATCAGACGTAGCGGGGGGGCGGCCGGGGAGCTGTTTTTT.

The chain combines TRBV5-1 with TRBJ1-2; TRBD1 matches at 9 bases. The CDR3 totals 15 residues. Germline CDR1 is SGHRS and CDR2 is YFSETQ. The ends lost 4 bases at V and 6 bases at J; junction bases unmatched: 10. The CDR3 DNA is TGCGCCAGCAGCCCAGCGACAGGGGGAGGGGATGGCTACACCTTC. It encodes CASSPATGGGDGYTF.

The chain combines TRBV11-3 with TRBJ2-1; 12 positions match TRBD2. Per germline, CDR1 SGHNT and CDR2 YENEEA. Germline trimming cut 4 bases from V and 7 bases from J; bases unmatched to any gene: 11. This CDR3 has 17 amino acids. CDR3 in amino acids: CASSWTGTSGLGNEQFF. DNA of the CDR3: TGTGCCAGCAGCTGGACCGGGACTAGCGGGCTGGGGAATGAGCAGTTCTTC.

V gene TRBV4-2 combines with J gene TRBJ2-5, with D perhaps matching TRBD2 (5 bases). The J call may be wrong; the DNA end is better matched by TRBJ2-7. Germline lookup yields CDR1 LGHNA and CDR2 YNFKEQ. This CDR3 is built from 15 residues. CDR3 coding DNA: TGTGCCAGCAGCCAAGTCGGACTGGATACCTACGAGCAGTACTTC. Protein: CASSQVGLDTYEQYF.

The V and J genes are TRBV7-9 and TRBJ2-2; 11 nucleotides align to TRBD2. The V segment lost 3 bases and the J segment 5 bases; nucleotides outside the gene matches: 14. CDR1 SEHNR and CDR2 FQNEAQ come from the germline V gene (reference sequence). The CDR3 extends over 19 amino acids. CDR3 protein: CASSFSTELAGGGTGELFF. The CDR3 DNA reads TGTGCCAGCAGCTTTAGCACAGAGCTAGCGGGAGGAGGGACCGGGGAGCTGTTTTTT.

This chain connects TRBV9 to TRBJ1-3; a possible D gene is TRBD1 (6 bases). Trimming stripped 2 bases from V and 0 bases from J, with 9 bases between. Germline V lookup: CDR1 SGDLS, CDR2 YYNGEE. This CDR3 is 15 amino acids long. This CDR3 is CASSVATGSGNTIYF. The CDR3 nucleotides read TGTGCCAGCAGCGTGGCGACAGGCTCTGGAAACACCATATATTTT.

V gene TRBV21-1 combines with J gene TRBJ2-3; the table assigns TRBD2, which was not confirmed against the DNA. TRBV21-1 is noted as a pseudogene. The CDR3 length is 12 residues. CDR3 in amino acids: CASSVASDTQYF. The CDR3, as DNA: TGTGCCAGCAGCGTAGCTTCAGATACGCAGTATTTT.

This clone was seen a few times. V is TRBV30 and J is TRBJ2-7; perhaps TRBD1 as D (6 bases). Trimming shortened V by 2 bases and J by 11 bases, and 22 bases separated the two germline ends. The CDR3 sequence is 14 residues long. The germline gives CDR1 GTSNPN, CDR2 SVGIG (reference sequence). The CDR3 protein is CAWSSRTLGRGKYF. CDR3 sequence (DNA): TGTGCCTGGAGTTCCAGGACATTAGGTAGGGGGAAGTACTTC.

The chain employs TRBV2 and TRBJ2-1, with 10 bases that match TRBD2. V lost 5 bases to trimming and J lost 2 bases; unmatched junction nucleotides: 3. The CDR3 runs to 15 residues. Germline V gene lookup returns CDR1 SNHLY and CDR2 FYNNEI. The CDR3: CASSNGLAAYNEQFF. The CDR3, as DNA: TGTGCCAGCAGTAACGGACTAGCGGCCTACAATGAGCAGTTCTTC.

The gene calls are TRBV11-3 and TRBJ2-3; unclear D gene. Per the germline V gene, CDR1 is SGHNT and CDR2 is YENEEA. V was trimmed by 3 bases and J by 6 bases, leaving 4 bases between them. This CDR3 has 11 amino acids. Written as DNA, the CDR3 is TGTGCCAGCAGCTTCGGCGATACGCAGTATTTT. Its translation is CASSFGDTQYF.

The V gene is TRBV7-9, the J gene TRBJ1-5; tentatively, D is TRBD1 (5 bases). V was trimmed by 5 bases and J by 2 bases, leaving 10 bases between them. The CDR3 sequence is 14 residues long. Germline CDR1 is SEHNR and CDR2 is FQNEAQ (reference sequence). The CDR3 reads CASSPEGGNQPQHF. The CDR3 DNA reads TGTGCCAGCAGCCCGGAAGGGGGCAATCAGCCCCAGCATTTT.

The rearrangement joins TRBV5-1 to TRBJ2-1; 9 bases line up with TRBD1. With V trimmed by 0 bases and J by 6 bases, 4 bases remained unmatched. This CDR3 comprises 15 residues. Germline CDR1 SGHRS, CDR2 YFSETQ. The DNA of the CDR3 is TGCGCCAGCAGCTTGGGAGGGACAGGGACCAATGAGCAGTTCTTC. This encodes CASSLGGTGTNEQFF.

This sequence joins TRBV30 and TRBJ1-4, with D perhaps TRBD1 (5 bases). The germline V gene has CDR1 GTSNPN and CDR2 SVGIG (reference sequence). This CDR3 has 12 residues. The CDR3 here is CAFGRDGEKLFF. The CDR3 bases are TGTGCTTTCGGGAGGGACGGTGAAAAACTGTTTTTT.

The table lists this clone with a few counts. V is TRBV11-3 and J is TRBJ2-3, with 11 bases that match TRBD2. Trimming took 2 bases from V and 8 from J; bases not matched to a gene: 6. CDR3 length equals 15 residues. CDR1 SGHNT and CDR2 YENEEA come from the germline V gene. The CDR3 region has the DNA TGTGCCAGCAGCTTAAATAGCGGGGGGGCCGTTACGCAGTATTTT. Amino acid sequence: CASSLNSGGAVTQYF.